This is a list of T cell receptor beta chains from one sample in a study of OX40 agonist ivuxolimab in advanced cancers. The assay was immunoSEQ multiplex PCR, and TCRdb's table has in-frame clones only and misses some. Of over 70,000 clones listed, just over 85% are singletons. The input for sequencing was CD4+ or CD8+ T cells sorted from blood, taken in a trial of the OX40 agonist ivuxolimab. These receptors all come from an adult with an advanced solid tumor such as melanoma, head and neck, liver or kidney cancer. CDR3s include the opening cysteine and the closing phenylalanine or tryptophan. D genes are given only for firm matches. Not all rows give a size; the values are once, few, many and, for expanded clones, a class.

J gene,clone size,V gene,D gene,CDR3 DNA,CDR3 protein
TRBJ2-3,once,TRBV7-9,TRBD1,TGTGCCAGCAGCTCTAGGGGGCCGAATACGCAGTATTTT,CASSSRGPNTQYF
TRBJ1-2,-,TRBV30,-,TGTGCCTGGAGACGCATGAGATTGGAGGGCTGCACCTTC,CAWRRMRLEGCTF
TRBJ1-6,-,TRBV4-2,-,TGTGCCAGCAGCCAAGATTGGAACGGCGGCTTTTCACCCCTCCACTTT,CASSQDWNGGFSPLHF
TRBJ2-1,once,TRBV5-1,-,TGCGCCAGCAGAGGACAGTCCGACAATGAGCAGTTCTTC,CASRGQSDNEQFF
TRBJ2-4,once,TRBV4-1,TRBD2,TGCGCCAGCAGCCAAGCCACGGGACTACAAAACATTCAGTACTTC,CASSQATGLQNIQYF
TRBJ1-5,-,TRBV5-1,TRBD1,TGCGCCAGCAGCTTGATCCCGGGACAGACTCAGCCCCAGCATTTT,CASSLIPGQTQPQHF
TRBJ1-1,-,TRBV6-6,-,TGTGCCAGCAGTTACTGGCGGGGCGAGGTGAACACTGAAGCTTTCTTT,CASSYWRGEVNTEAFF
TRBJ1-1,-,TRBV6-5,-,TGTGCCAGCAGTTCCACCGGGGGAGGGAGGACTGAAGCTTTCTTT,CASSSTGGGRTEAFF
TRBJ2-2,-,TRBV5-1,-,TGCGCCAGCAGCGCCGACCCGGGACGGAACACCGGGGAGCTGTTTTTT,CASSADPGRNTGELFF
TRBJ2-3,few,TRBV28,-,TGTGCCAGCAGTTTCGGAGTAGCCGTCACAGATACGCAGTATTTT,CASSFGVAVTDTQYF
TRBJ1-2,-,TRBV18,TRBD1,TGTGCCAGCTCACCAGACAACAGGGGAGGCTACACCTTC,CASSPDNRGGYTF
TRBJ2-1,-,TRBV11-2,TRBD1,TGTGCCAGCAGTCCCGACAGGGTGGAAAATGAGCAGTTCTTC,CASSPDRVENEQFF
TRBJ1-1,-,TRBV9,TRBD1,TGTGCCAGCAGCTTCCAGGGGGCGGGCACTGAAGCTTTCTTT,CASSFQGAGTEAFF
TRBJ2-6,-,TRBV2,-,TGTGCCAGCAGTGGGGGGGTCCCTGGGGCCAACGTCCTGACTTTC,CASSGGVPGANVLTF
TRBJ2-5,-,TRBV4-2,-,TGTGCCAGCAGCCAAGTTTCCAGGGGGGCCGTAGGTCAAGAGACCCAGTACTTC,CASSQVSRGAVGQETQYF
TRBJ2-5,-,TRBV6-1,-,TGTGCCAGCAGTGGCGAGACCCAGTACTTC,CASSGETQYF
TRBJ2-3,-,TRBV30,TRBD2,TGTGCCTGGAGTCCGGGGGGGGGCCCAGCTACGCAGTATTTT,CAWSPGGGPATQYF
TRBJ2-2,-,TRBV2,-,TGTGCCTCCAAAGTTGGGGGTGTGAACACCGGGGAGCTGTTTTTT,CASKVGGVNTGELFF
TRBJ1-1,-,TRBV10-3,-,TGTGCCATCAGTGAGCACGGGACGCAGGCTTTCTTT,CAISEHGTQAFF
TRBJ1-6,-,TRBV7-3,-,TGTGCCAGCAGCGCACAGGGAGGCTCACCCCTCCACTTT,CASSAQGGSPLHF
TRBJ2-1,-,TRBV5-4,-,TGTGCCAGCAGCCTAAACTATGCTTATGAGCAGTTCTTC,CASSLNYAYEQFF
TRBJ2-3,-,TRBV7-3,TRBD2,TGTGCCAGCAGCCCCAGCGGGGACCTATCCACAGATACGCAGTATTTT,CASSPSGDLSTDTQYF
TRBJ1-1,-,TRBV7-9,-,TGTGCCACCCAAAAAGTAACCGACTCAAGGACTGAAGCTTTCTTT,CATQKVTDSRTEAFF
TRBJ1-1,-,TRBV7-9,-,TGTGCCAGCAGCCCCCAGGCTGAAGCTTTCTTT,CASSPQAEAFF
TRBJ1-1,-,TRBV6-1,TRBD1,TGTGCCAGCAGTGCCTCGGGACAGGGGTTTCGCGCTGAAGCTTTCTTT,CASSASGQGFRAEAFF
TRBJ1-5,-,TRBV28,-,TGTGCCAGCAGTTCCCGACAGGTTGAGCCCCAGCATTTT,CASSSRQVEPQHF
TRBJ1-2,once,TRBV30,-,TGTGCCTGGCGGGGCTCGAGGGACTATGGCTACACCTTC,CAWRGSRDYGYTF
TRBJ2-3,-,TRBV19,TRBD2,TGTGCCACCCGGACTAGCGGGGGGATCGCAGATACGCAGTATTTT,CATRTSGGIADTQYF
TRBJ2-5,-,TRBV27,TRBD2,TGTGCCAGCAAGCTAGCGGGGGACCAAGAGACCCAGTACTTC,CASKLAGDQETQYF
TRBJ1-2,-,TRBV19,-,TGTGCCAGTAGTATGACCGGGACTGGGGCTAACTATGGCTACACCTTC,CASSMTGTGANYGYTF
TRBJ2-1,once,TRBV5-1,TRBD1,TGCGCCAGCAGCCCGGGACAGGGAGGTGCTGAGCAGTTCTTC,CASSPGQGGAEQFF
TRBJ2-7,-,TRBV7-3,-,TGTGCCAGCAGCTTAACGGTCCGGGACGAGCAGTACTTC,CASSLTVRDEQYF
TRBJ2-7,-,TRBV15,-,TGTGCCACCAGCGTGTACGGGGCATACGAGCAGTACTTC,CATSVYGAYEQYF
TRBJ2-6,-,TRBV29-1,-,TGCAGCGTTGAAGATTGGGGCCAAAGCTCTGGGGCCAACGTCCTGACTTTC,CSVEDWGQSSGANVLTF
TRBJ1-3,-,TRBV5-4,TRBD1,TGTGCCAGCAGCTCCGGACAGGCGGCCCCCGGGGACACCATATATTTT,CASSSGQAAPGDTIYF
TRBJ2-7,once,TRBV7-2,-,TGTGCCAGCAGCCTAGGGGGAGGGAGCTCCTACGAGCAGTACTTC,CASSLGGGSSYEQYF
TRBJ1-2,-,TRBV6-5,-,TGTGCCAGCAGTTACGAAATACGAGGGCTCTATGGCTACACCTTC,CASSYEIRGLYGYTF
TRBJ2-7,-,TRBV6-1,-,TGTGCCAGCAGTAAACAGGGAGACGGCAACGAGCAGTACTTC,CASSKQGDGNEQYF
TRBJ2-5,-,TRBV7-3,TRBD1,TGTGCCAGCAGCTTATTGGGAAGGGGGACAGGCCAAGAGACCCAGTACTTC,CASSLLGRGTGQETQYF
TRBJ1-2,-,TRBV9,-,TGTGCCAGCAGCACCGTGGGTAGGGGTAACTATGGCTACACCTTC,CASSTVGRGNYGYTF
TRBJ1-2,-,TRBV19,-,TGTGCCAGTCGGCTTTCCCAGAGAAACTATGGCTACACCTTC,CASRLSQRNYGYTF
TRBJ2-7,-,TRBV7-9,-,TGTGCCAGCAGCCCAGGCCTGTGGGTCGGGACCGACCCTTACGAGCAGTACTTC,CASSPGLWVGTDPYEQYF
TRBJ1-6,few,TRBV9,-,TGTGCCAGCAGCGTCGGGGGAATGGATAATTCACCCCTCCACTTT,CASSVGGMDNSPLHF
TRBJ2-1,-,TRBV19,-,TGTGCCAGTAGTACTAGCGTCCGCTCCTACAATGAGCAGTTCTTC,CASSTSVRSYNEQFF
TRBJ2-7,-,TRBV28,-,TGTGCCAGCAGTCACGGCGGGGGCGGTGGATCGAAGAACGAGCAGTACTTC,CASSHGGGGGSKNEQYF